The 4 T cell receptor beta chains reported below all come from one sample, sequenced in a study of cytomegalovirus exposure and HLA in healthy donors. Primers for the PCR totalled 60 Vbeta and 13 Jbeta. Assay used: immunoSEQ multiplex PCR; TCRdb lists only in-frame clones, some missing. Among 80,000 or so clones listed, roughly 75% were seen once. Source material: PBMCs. Receptor source: a woman aged 40 to 50 in good health and CMV-seronegative.

The chain combines TRBV6-1 with TRBJ2-2, with D possibly being TRBD1 (6 bases). Per the germline V gene, CDR1 is MNHNS and CDR2 is SASEGT. The germline V and J ends were trimmed by 10 bases and 5 bases, with 17 bases remaining between them. This CDR3 comprises 14 residues. The CDR3 sequence: CAIQGLVKTGELFF. The DNA for the CDR3 is TGTGCCATACAGGGTTTGGTTAAAACCGGGGAGCTGTTTTTT.

This sequence joins TRBV15 and TRBJ2-2; tentative D call: TRBD2 (6 bases). CDR1 and CDR2 from the germline V gene are LNHNV and YYDKDF (reference sequence). The CDR3 has 17 amino acids. V was pared by 0 bases and J by 3 bases, with 14 bases between. Here the CDR3 reads CATSRERSGRYTGELFF. The DNA of the CDR3 is TGTGCCACCAGCAGAGAAAGGAGCGGGCGCTACACCGGGGAGCTGTTTTTT.

The DNA of the CDR3 is TGTGCCAGCAGTTCCTACAGGGGAAACACCGGGGAGCTGTTTTTT. It translates to CASSSYRGNTGELFF. The V gene is TRBV7-2, the J gene TRBJ2-2; 7 bases line up with TRBD1. V trimming: 6 bases; J trimming: 2 bases; junction bases outside the gene matches: 6. Germline lookup yields CDR1 SGHTA and CDR2 FQGNSA. This CDR3 spans 15 amino acids.

This sequence joins TRBV19 and TRBJ1-1; D gene unclear. The V gene lost 8 bases and the J gene lost 1 base, with 11 bases spanning the gap. Germline V gene sequence: CDR1 LNHDA, CDR2 SQIVND (reference sequence). CDR3 size: 13 residues. CDR3 coding DNA: TGTGCCAGTTATAACCCGGGGAACACTGAAGCTTTCTTT. It is translated as CASYNPGNTEAFF. Full variable domain (remainder filled in from reference TRBV19 and TRBJ1-1): DGGITQSPKYLFRKEGQNVTLSCEQNLNHDAMYWYRQDPGQGLRLIYYSQIVNDFQKGDIAEGYSVSREKKESFPLTVTSAQKNPTAFYLCASYNPGNTEAFFGQGTRLTVV.